Given below is one T cell receptor beta chain in context. Many counts were recorded for this clonotype. Its antigen is unknown. A read error may produce the germline difference seen at one junction end. The germline V gene yields KGHSH for CDR1 and LQKENI for CDR2. The CDR3 runs 15 residues from the cysteine to the phenylalanine. Just the 45-base CDR3 DNA is kept, in frame starting at base 1. Libraries were constructed by 5' RACE. A second PCR of about 7 to 12 cycles was performed with a sample-barcoded 5' primer and a J-beta primer mix. A unique molecular identifier was introduced onto each TCR beta cDNA molecule by a template-switch 5' adaptor carrying 12 random nucleotides. Each sample yielded at least 3 million CDR3-containing paired-end reads. First-strand cDNA synthesis was performed from all RNA using the Mint cDNA synthesis kit, with priming by a TRBC-specific oligonucleotide. All cDNA was treated with uracil-DNA glycosylase and then went through a first 18-cycle PCR with the universal primers M1SS and BC2_uni_R. The source study handled its data this way. Each sample was normalized by randomly selecting 1 million high-quality reads, each carrying a distinct molecular identifier. Reads sharing molecular identifiers were discarded rather than binned into consensus sequences. MiTCR, with a Q25 quality threshold and the strictest error-elimination algorithm, was used for CDR3 identification, clonotype clustering and error correction. A nonparametric unseen species model using Euler transformation provided a lower-bound estimate of total TCR beta diversity. TCRdb's own reprocessing of the public reads used fastp at Q25 and MiXCR and kept productive beta chains. Each record represents a unique CDR3 protein, reported with the most common genes and DNA among its rows. The V and J calls were determined by TCRdb, not by the authors. The sample table records around 2 million distinct CDR3 sequences; about two fifths of these occur just once. About 23% of the sample comes from the top ten.

This sample is drawn from a study of blood T cells in healthy people across ages (dated by TCRdb to 2014 to 2015). Turning to the overall study: In model experiments, template switching captured about one uniquely barcoded TCR beta cDNA molecule for every two T cells. To avoid experimental bias, donors of different ages were randomly spread across the sequencing lanes. The study analyzed two additional independent replicas of 1 million unique cDNA reads from the same blood draw for two donors, one aged 18 to 30 and one aged 80 or older. Using deep sequencing normalized with unique cDNA molecular identifiers, the study measured how TCR beta repertoire diversity changes with age. The donors were divided into four age groups: young (average approximately 17 years), middle-aged (about 41), aged (roughly 60) and long-lived (roughly 82).

Broader findings and caveats from the paper: The long-lived group showed more naive CD4+ T cells, fewer expanded clones and increased TCR diversity than the aged group, suggesting age selection. There was a strong correlation between observed TCR beta diversity and the percentage of naive T cells measured by flow cytometry. Because profiling used bulk unsorted PBMCs, naive and antigen-experienced compartments could not be compared conclusively. Total diversity estimates from one million sequenced T cells were considered lower bounds and underestimates. As age increased, observed TCR beta diversity per million T cells dropped in a roughly linear way, and a significant reduction was already evident by age 40. Because donor CMV infection status was unknown, age-related changes in expanded clonotypes were potentially confounded.

Systemically healthy Caucasian individuals from Russia, 35 to 40 in total and aged about 6 to 90 years, were included as donors. Each donor gave 8 to 10 milliliters of peripheral blood, drawn into EDTA-treated Vacutainer tubes. Ficoll-Paque density-gradient centrifugation was used to isolate PBMCs, with at least 6 million obtained per sample. Total RNA was extracted from PBMCs with Trizol reagent, with at least 6 micrograms obtained per sample. Naive CD45RAhigh/CD27high T cell percentages were measured by flow cytometry on a PBMC aliquot from every donor. The chain employs TRBV18 and TRBJ2-5; TRBD1 agrees with 7 junctional bases. The receptor was isolated from a human donor in good health. The sample consisted of blood. The CDR3 here reads CTSSPPGTAQETQYF. The bases are TGTACCAGCTCACCACCGGGGACAGCACAAGAGACCCAGTACTTC.